The present TCR beta chain was sequenced within a study of T cells expressing NK-cell markers. Study background: Out of eight donors sequenced, seven tested HCMV-seropositive and the remaining one seronegative.

TCRdb re-called the 5' RACE reads and catalogs CDR3 proteins one per entry, DNA excluded. The table lists roughly 450,000 distinct CDR3 sequences, with 1.4% in the top ten. CDR1 is MDHEN, CDR2 SYDVKM, per germline. The CDR3 is 15 residues long. The sample comprised blood T cells: a sorted CD56 or NKG2C T cell subset, CD4+ or CD8+ T cells, or bulk PBMC T cells (not recorded which). The chain employs TRBV28 and TRBJ2-5; TCRdb designates TRBD1, a call that cannot be tested without DNA. This TCR was recovered from a woman aged 45-60 years in good health. The CDR3 spells CASSSSTGGRETQYF.